Each of the 17 T cell receptor beta chains below was sequenced from the same sample in a study of T cells after yellow fever vaccination. MiXCR was run by TCRdb on the 5' RACE reads, yielding one entry per CDR3 protein. The table records 230,000 or so distinct CDR3 sequences, approximately 6.8% of them present only once. The specimen comprised CD4+ T cells sorted from PBMCs, sampled on the day of the yellow fever booster vaccination. The source of these receptors is a man aged 30-40 years who received the YFV17D yellow fever vaccine.

This chain links TRBV10-3 with TRBJ1-1; 7 bases are shared with TRBD1. V trimming: 11 bases; J trimming: 5 bases; junction bases outside the gene matches: 14. Per the germline V gene, CDR1 is ENHRY and CDR2 is SYGVKD. The CDR3 is 14 residues long. The CDR3: CAHSRDSYQTEAFF. For the CDR3, the DNA is TGTGCCCACTCTCGGGACAGCTATCAGACTGAAGCTTTCTTT.

DNA of the CDR3: TGTGCCAGCAGCTCCCCCCTAGCGGGGTTTAATGAGCAGTTCTTC. Translation: CASSSPLAGFNEQFF. This chain uses TRBV7-9 with TRBJ2-1; 9 bases match TRBD2. Trimming cost V 4 bases and J 7 bases; bases outside gene matches: 8. The CDR3 covers 15 residues. Germline V CDR1 and CDR2: SEHNR, FQNEAQ (reference sequence).

Many counts were recorded for this clonotype. The chain employs TRBV30 and TRBJ2-5, with 9 bases that match TRBD2. CDR1 and CDR2 (germline): GTSNPN, SVGIG (reference sequence). Trimming cost V 1 base and J 5 bases; bases outside gene matches: 11. The CDR3 length is 16 residues. CDR3 residues: CAWSDVRWAGGETQYF. The CDR3 bases are TGTGCCTGGAGTGACGTTAGGTGGGCGGGAGGGGAGACCCAGTACTTC. The complete variable domain, with remaining parts taken from reference TRBV30 and TRBJ2-5, reads SQTIHQWPATLVQPVGSPLSLECTVEGTSNPNLYWYRQAAGRGLQLLFYSVGIGQISSEVPQNLSASRPQDRQFILSSKKLLLSDSGFYLCAWSDVRWAGGETQYFGPGTRLLVL.

This clonotype was detected a few times. The V and J genes are TRBV5-4 and TRBJ2-5; D remains unclear. The germline V gene has CDR1 SGHNT and CDR2 YYREEE (reference sequence). Trimming removed 4 bases at V and 0 bases at J, with 13 bases between. This CDR3 comprises 15 residues. DNA of the CDR3: TGTGCCAGCAGCACTGGACGGCAGTACCAAGAGACCCAGTACTTC. Translating it yields CASSTGRQYQETQYF.

This clonotype was recorded a few times. The chain carries TRBV7-8 and TRBJ2-5; 11 bases map to TRBD2. The CDR3 loop spans 16 amino acids. V shed 5 bases, J shed 7 bases, and the junction held 12 bases outside the gene matches. CDR1 is SGHVS, CDR2 FQNEAQ, per germline. The CDR3 sequence is CASSRGTSGGVGTQYF. Written as DNA, the CDR3 is TGTGCCAGCAGCCGAGGGACTAGCGGAGGCGTGGGGACCCAGTACTTC.

In this sample, this clonotype turned up a few times. The V call is TRBV30, the J call TRBJ2-7; 13 bases are a match to TRBD2. Germline-derived CDR1 and CDR2 are GTSNPN and SVGIG (reference sequence). The CDR3 loop spans 13 amino acids. Germline trimming cut 7 bases from V and 6 bases from J; bases unmatched to any gene: 6. CDR3 in amino acids: CASGTSGIGEQYF. Here the CDR3 DNA reads TGTGCCTCCGGGACTAGCGGGATCGGCGAGCAGTACTTC.

In this sample, this clonotype turned up a few times. This chain uses TRBV3-1 with TRBJ2-2, with 8 bases lining up with TRBD2. CDR1 and CDR2 from the germline V gene are LGHDT and YNNKEL (reference sequence). V shed 0 bases and J 3 bases; nucleotides not matched to a gene: 6. The length of the CDR3 is 17 residues. CDR3 in amino acids: CASSQEFGLADTGELFF. The CDR3 nucleotides are TGTGCCAGCAGCCAAGAGTTCGGACTAGCTGACACCGGGGAGCTGTTTTTT.

The chain couples TRBV20-1 to TRBJ1-5; TRBD1 agrees at 10 bases. V trimming: 1 base; J trimming: 0 bases; junction bases outside the gene matches: 6. This CDR3 spans 17 amino acids. Germline CDR1 and CDR2: DFQATT and SNEGSKA (reference sequence). CDR3 in DNA: TGCAGTGCTAGAGTCCGGGACAGGGGCCTTAGCAATCAGCCCCAGCATTTT. It yields the protein CSARVRDRGLSNQPQHF.

This clonotype was detected ten times or more. This sequence joins TRBV5-1 and TRBJ2-7; a weak D match, TRBD1 (6 bases). The germline gives CDR1 SGHRS, CDR2 YFSETQ. This CDR3 contains 14 residues. Deletions cut 2 bases from V and 3 bases from J, with 12 bases between. In DNA, the CDR3 is TGCGCCAGCAGCTTAGACGGGACAAACTACGAGCAGTACTTC. Protein: CASSLDGTNYEQYF.

The V gene is TRBV12-3 or TRBV12-4, the J gene TRBJ2-3, with a possible D match to TRBD2 (5 bases). The CDR3 is 12 amino acids. Trimming removed 2 bases from V and 10 bases from J, with 10 bases in between. The CDR3 DNA is TGTGCCAGCAGTTTAAATAACGGGGCGCAGTATTTT. The encoded protein is CASSLNNGAQYF.

The rearrangement joins TRBV7-7 to TRBJ2-5; D is uncertain. Germline lookup yields CDR1 SSHAT and CDR2 FNYEAQ (reference sequence). Between the trimmed V and J ends, which lost 2 bases and 2 bases, there was a span of 9 bases. The CDR3 length is 14 residues. The CDR3 coding sequence is TGTGCCAGCAGCTTAATTGTGGGACAAGAGACCCAGTACTTC. Its protein is CASSLIVGQETQYF.

This clonotype was seen many times. The rearrangement uses TRBV29-1 and TRBJ2-1; 9 bases agree with TRBD1. CDR1 SQVTM and CDR2 ANQGSEA come from the germline V gene. V shed 5 bases, J shed 4 bases, and the junction held 6 bases outside the gene matches. CDR3 length: 14 amino acids. The CDR3 DNA follows: TGCAGCGTTCGCCACGGACAGGGGTACAATGAGCAGTTCTTC. Encoded protein: CSVRHGQGYNEQFF.

This clonotype was counted a few times. The chain has TRBV7-2 and TRBJ2-5; 11 bases fit TRBD2. The CDR3 sequence is 13 residues long. CDR1 is SGHTA, CDR2 FQGNSA, per germline. The junction had 6 bases not matched to a gene; V was cut back by 8 bases and J by 7 bases. This chain's CDR3 is CASVAGGPGTQYF. Here the CDR3 DNA reads TGTGCCAGCGTAGCGGGAGGGCCGGGGACCCAGTACTTC. Complete variable domain (other parts from reference TRBV7-2 and TRBJ2-5): GAGVSQSPSNKVTEKGKDVELRCDPISGHTALYWYRQSLGQGLEFLIYFQGNSAPDKSGLPSDRFSAERTGGSVSTLTIQRTQQEDSAVYLCASVAGGPGTQYFGPGTRLLVL.

This clonotype has a count of ten or more. The V and J genes are TRBV18 and TRBJ2-7; D uncertain. The CDR3 sequence is 15 residues long. CDR1 is KGHSH and CDR2 is LQKENI in the germline V gene. The V end lost 0 bases, the J end lost 3 bases, and 12 bases lay between the germline ends. CDR3 nucleotides: TGTGCCAGCTCACCACCAGGGTTCCCGTTCTACGAGCAGTACTTC. Protein: CASSPPGFPFYEQYF. Using reference TRBV18 and TRBJ2-7 for the parts outside the CDR3, the full variable domain is NAGVMQNPRHLVRRRGQEARLRCSPMKGHSHVYWYRQLPEEGLKFMVYLQKENIIDESGMPKERFSAEFPKEGPSILRIQQVVRGDSAAYFCASSPPGFPFYEQYFGPGTRLTVT.

V is TRBV28 and J is TRBJ2-1, with D perhaps matching TRBD1 or TRBD2 (5 bases each). The V end lost 7 bases, the J end lost 7 bases, and 17 bases lay between the germline ends. Germline CDR1 is MDHEN and CDR2 is SYDVKM. The CDR3 is 14 residues long. The DNA of the CDR3 is TGTGCCAGCAATGGGCCCTTGGGGGTTAATGAGCAGTTCTTC. Its translation is CASNGPLGVNEQFF.

The gene calls are TRBV29-1 and TRBJ1-2; TRBD1 is a possible D gene (5 bases). From germline, CDR1 is SQVTM and CDR2 ANQGSEA. The CDR3 spans 12 residues. V was clipped by 3 bases and J by 6 bases, with 11 bases between them. CDR3 in DNA: TGCAGCGTTGACCCGGGGACGGATGGCTACACCTTC. It encodes CSVDPGTDGYTF.

This clonotype was counted only a few times. V gene TRBV5-1 combines with J gene TRBJ2-5; possible D gene TRBD2, 5 bases. This CDR3 has 13 residues. The ends were cut back, 0 bases at V and 5 bases at J, with 8 bases in the middle. Germline lookup yields CDR1 SGHRS and CDR2 YFSETQ. CDR3 DNA: TGCGCCAGCAGCTTGGAGAGGGTGGAGACCCAGTACTTC. Residues: CASSLERVETQYF.